This T cell receptor (beta chain) is from a study of cytomegalovirus exposure and HLA in healthy donors. Overall study context: Earlier results showed almost 120 million unique TCR beta sequences derived from some 180 million T cells. The Caucasian-associated ancestry cluster held more than 80% of around 380 genotyped donors.

These donors, healthy bone marrow donors, were studied. The PCR employed 60 Vbeta primers together with 13 Jbeta primers. The method was immunoSEQ multiplex PCR; TCRdb's version includes in-frame clones alone and lacks a portion of them. This sample has roughly 110,000 clones; about 71% occur once, and the top ten carry about 0.8%. V dropped 4 bases and J dropped 0 bases, with 17 bases sitting between them. Germline values: CDR1 SGDLS, CDR2 YYNGEE. The CDR3 is made up of 17 amino acids. This TCR derives from a boy aged 10-17 years in good health and CMV-seronegative. The sample was PBMCs. The V gene is TRBV9, the J gene TRBJ2-1, with D perhaps matching TRBD2 (5 bases). CDR3 coding DNA: TGTGCCAGCAGCCCCCGTGGAGCGGCTAGCTCCTACAATGAGCAGTTCTTC. Amino acid sequence: CASSPRGAASSYNEQFF.